The 25 T cell receptor beta chains given below trace back to one sample, sequenced in a study of response to subunit inactivated influenza vaccine. MiXCR was run by TCRdb on the RT-PCR reads, yielding one entry per CDR3 protein. The repertoire holds about 520,000 distinct CDR3 sequences, with about 25% as singletons. The input for sequencing was CD4+ T cells sorted from PBMCs, taken around 5 days after vaccination. The source of these receptors is a man aged 45 to 65 who received an inactivated influenza vaccine.

The J gene is TRBJ2-3, the V gene TRBV24-1; TRBD1 matches 10 bases. Germline loops: CDR1 KGHDR, CDR2 SFDVKD. The V and J ends lost 1 base and 5 bases, in that order; junction bases with no gene match: 5. The CDR3 spans 16 residues. CDR3 loop: CATSDLRTGGVDTQYF. The CDR3, as DNA: TGTGCCACCAGTGATTTAAGGACAGGGGGTGTAGATACGCAGTATTTT.

This chain links TRBV12-3 or TRBV12-4 with TRBJ2-4; 8 nucleotides line up with TRBD1. Germline trimming cut 7 bases from V and 5 bases from J; bases unmatched to any gene: 4. CDR3 size: 13 residues. The CDR3 coding sequence is TGTGCCAGCACCGTGACAGGGGAAAACATTCAGTACTTC. Its translation: CASTVTGENIQYF.

This chain connects TRBV20-1 to TRBJ2-1; 15 nucleotides match TRBD2. V was pared by 3 bases and J by 6 bases, with 6 bases of the junction left unmatched. There are 16 residues in the CDR3. Looked up from germline, CDR1 is DFQATT and CDR2 is SNEGSKA (reference sequence). DNA for the CDR3: TGCAGTGCTAGGGCACAGGGACTAGCGGGGGGCAATGAGCAGTTCTTC. It is translated as CSARAQGLAGGNEQFF.

This clonotype was detected only a few times. This chain links TRBV28 with TRBJ2-1; possibly TRBD2 for D (6 bases). The CDR3 loop spans 13 amino acids. The V gene lost 7 bases and the J gene lost 10 bases, with 17 bases spanning the gap. Germline loops: CDR1 MDHEN, CDR2 SYDVKM. The CDR3 is CASNPPYSGEQFF. The CDR3, as DNA: TGTGCCAGCAACCCCCCCTATAGCGGAGAGCAGTTCTTC.

This clonotype appeared a few times. The V gene is TRBV18, the J gene TRBJ2-4, with D perhaps assigned TRBD1 or TRBD2 (6 bases each). The CDR3 is made up of 16 amino acids. The V gene's germline CDR1 is KGHSH and CDR2 LQKENI. Deletions cut 2 bases from V and 0 bases from J, with 11 bases between. The CDR3 DNA follows: TGTGCCAGCTCACCAAGGGGGACTTTAGCCAAAAACATTCAGTACTTC. This gives the protein CASSPRGTLAKNIQYF.

V and J are TRBV7-3 and TRBJ2-1, with 8 bases fitting TRBD2. Germline trimming cut 4 bases from V and 0 bases from J; bases unmatched to any gene: 2. CDR3 length equals 15 residues. Germline V gene lookup returns CDR1 SGHTA and CDR2 FQGTGA. The CDR3 DNA is TGTGCCAGCAGCTCGCGGGGGGACTCCTACAATGAGCAGTTCTTC. Protein sequence: CASSSRGDSYNEQFF.

The V and J genes are TRBV19 and TRBJ1-1; 8 positions agree with TRBD1. Trimming cost V 6 bases and J 7 bases; bases outside gene matches: 10. The CDR3 loop spans 14 amino acids. Looked up from germline, CDR1 is LNHDA and CDR2 is SQIVND (reference sequence). CDR3: CASRQGAAGNEAFF. DNA of the CDR3: TGTGCCAGTAGGCAGGGGGCTGCGGGCAATGAAGCTTTCTTT.

V gene TRBV20-1 combines with J gene TRBJ2-5; 11 bases are shared with TRBD2. CDR1 and CDR2 from the germline V gene are DFQATT and SNEGSKA (reference sequence). V shed 6 bases and J 3 bases; nucleotides not matched to a gene: 3. The CDR3 runs 13 residues. CDR3 loop: CSAQTSGEETQYF. CDR3 DNA sequence: TGCAGTGCCCAGACTAGCGGGGAAGAGACCCAGTACTTC.

This clonotype was counted only a few times. V is TRBV20-1 and J is TRBJ1-1; D not certain. Germline V gene sequence: CDR1 DFQATT, CDR2 SNEGSKA (reference sequence). The V and J ends lost 0 bases and 6 bases respectively, with 11 bases between them. There are 13 residues in the CDR3. CDR3 loop: CSARDPLSAEAFF. CDR3 nucleotides: TGCAGTGCTAGAGATCCCCTTTCAGCTGAAGCTTTCTTT.

This chain connects TRBV5-1 to TRBJ2-2; 9 bases match TRBD1. After removal of 4 bases from V and 3 bases from J, the junction contained 7 bases not matched to a gene. Germline assignment: CDR1 SGHRS and CDR2 YFSETQ. The CDR3 length is 16 residues. CDR3: CASSPGTGLDTGELFF. The CDR3 region has the DNA TGCGCCAGCAGCCCCGGGACAGGGCTGGACACCGGGGAGCTGTTTTTT. Variable domain in full (rest from reference TRBV5-1 and TRBJ2-2): KAGVTQTPRYLIKTRGQQVTLSCSPISGHRSVSWYQQTPGQGLQFLFEYFSETQRNKGNFPGRFSGRQFSNSRSEMNVSTLELGDSALYLCASSPGTGLDTGELFFGEGSRLTVL.

This clonotype was observed at least ten times. The chain uses TRBV7-2 and TRBJ2-4; 9 bases line up with TRBD1. The length of the CDR3 is 15 residues. V dropped 5 bases and J dropped 5; count of bases not matched to a gene: 7. The V gene's germline CDR1 is SGHTA and CDR2 FQGNSA. This CDR3 is CASSERRTGENIQYF. CDR3 coding DNA: TGTGCCAGCAGCGAGAGGAGGACAGGGGAAAACATTCAGTACTTC.

In the case of this clonotype: An end of the junction differs from the germline gene, which may be a read error. The chain combines TRBV5-1 with TRBJ2-4, with TRBD1 matching over 8 bases. The CDR3 runs to 17 residues. CDR1 and CDR2 from the germline V gene are SGHRS and YFSETQ. In DNA form, the CDR3 reads TGCGCCAGCAGCTTTCGGCCCCAGACAGGGGTCAAAAACATTCAGGACTTC. Amino acids: CASSFRPQTGVKNIQDF. Full variable domain (remainder filled in from reference TRBV5-1 and TRBJ2-4): KAGVTQTPRYLIKTRGQQVTLSCSPISGHRSVSWYQQTPGQGLQFLFEYFSETQRNKGNFPGRFSGRQFSNSRSEMNVSTLELGDSALYLCASSFRPQTGVKNIQDFGAGTRLSVL.

The chain joins TRBV20-1 to TRBJ2-2; 9 positions agree with TRBD1. V gave up 5 bases and J gave up 0 bases; unmatched junction bases: 1. The CDR3 spans 14 residues. Per the germline V gene, CDR1 is DFQATT and CDR2 is SNEGSKA (reference sequence). CDR3 DNA: TGCAGTGCTGGGGACAGGGCGAACACCGGGGAGCTGTTTTTT. It yields the protein CSAGDRANTGELFF.

The rearrangement uses TRBV5-1 and TRBJ1-5, with D maybe TRBD1 (5 bases). Trimming stripped 1 base from V and 2 bases from J, with 10 bases between. There are 15 residues in the CDR3. Germline CDR1 SGHRS, CDR2 YFSETQ. For the CDR3, the DNA is TGCGCCAGCAGCTTGCTGGGGGAGGGCAATCAGCCCCAGCATTTT. Protein sequence: CASSLLGEGNQPQHF.

This rearrangement joins TRBV6-1 to TRBJ2-5; D is ambiguous. The germline V and J ends were trimmed by 4 bases and 2 bases, with 8 bases remaining between them. CDR3 length: 13 amino acids. CDR1 is MNHNS, CDR2 SASEGT, per germline. This chain's CDR3 is CASSAIGQETQYF. DNA of the CDR3: TGTGCCAGCAGTGCTATAGGACAAGAGACCCAGTACTTC.

The CDR3 sequence: CSARVGGVPEAFF. The CDR3, as DNA: TGCAGTGCTAGAGTCGGGGGGGTCCCTGAAGCTTTCTTT. The chain links TRBV20-1 to TRBJ1-1, with D perhaps TRBD1 (5 bases). The germline V and J ends were trimmed by 1 base and 6 bases, with 12 bases remaining between them. Germline CDR1 DFQATT, CDR2 SNEGSKA (reference sequence). CDR3 size: 13 residues.

The CDR3, as DNA: TGTGCCTGGACGGGAAACATGAACACTGAAGCTTTCTTT. Translation gives CAWTGNMNTEAFF. V gene TRBV30 combines with J gene TRBJ1-1; D gene unclear. CDR3 size: 13 residues. In germline, CDR1 is GTSNPN, CDR2 SVGIG (reference sequence). Trimming took off 4 bases at V and 0 bases at J, with 9 bases between the two ends.

The chain couples TRBV7-9 to TRBJ2-5, with TRBD2 matching 12 bases. V gave up 5 bases and J gave up 4 bases; unmatched junction bases: 11. The CDR3 runs to 17 residues. The V gene's germline CDR1 is SEHNR and CDR2 FQNEAQ (reference sequence). The CDR3 nucleotides are TGTGCCAGCAGCCGATTTTCACTAGCGGGAGGCGGAGAGACCCAGTACTTC. Translation: CASSRFSLAGGGETQYF.

This clonotype was recorded a few times. This rearrangement joins TRBV30 to TRBJ2-7; D gene uncertain. CDR1 and CDR2 from the germline V gene are GTSNPN and SVGIG (reference sequence). The CDR3 is made up of 12 amino acids. Trimming left V 5 bases short and J 3 bases short, with 11 bases between. The CDR3 region has the DNA TGTGCCTGGGCCCCCGGTGGCTACGAGCAGTACTTC. Translating it yields CAWAPGGYEQYF.

This rearrangement joins TRBV5-1 to TRBJ1-2; D is possibly TRBD1 (6 bases). CDR3 size: 15 residues. V lost 0 bases and J lost 5, with 14 bases in between. Germline CDR1 and CDR2: SGHRS and YFSETQ. The CDR3: CASSLAFGGTYGYTF. DNA for the CDR3: TGCGCCAGCAGCTTGGCATTTGGAGGGACATATGGCTACACCTTC.

The CDR3, as DNA: TGCGCCAGCAGCTTGGAGGGGACAGGGGGCAACTATGGCTACACCTTC. It yields the protein CASSLEGTGGNYGYTF. The rearrangement uses TRBV5-1 and TRBJ1-2, with 12 bases that match TRBD1. This CDR3 comprises 16 residues. Germline values: CDR1 SGHRS, CDR2 YFSETQ. J lost 2 bases, V lost 0 bases, and 2 bases had no gene match.

The chain is built from TRBV11-2 and TRBJ1-6; a weak D match, TRBD1 (6 bases). V was cut by 5 bases and J by 8 bases, with 13 bases left in between. The CDR3 spans 14 residues. From germline, CDR1 is SGHAT and CDR2 FQNNGV. CDR3 DNA sequence: TGTGCCAGCAGCGGGGGGGGCGCAGATTCACCCCTCCACTTT. The encoded protein is CASSGGGADSPLHF.

This clonotype was counted only a few times. The chain carries TRBV5-1 and TRBJ2-3, with 10 bases that match TRBD1. The CDR3 runs 16 residues. After removal of 4 bases from V and 3 bases from J, the junction contained 8 bases not matched to a gene. Germline V lookup: CDR1 SGHRS, CDR2 YFSETQ. CDR3 coding DNA: TGCGCCAGCAGCGCGGGCGACAGGGGGCGAACAGATACGCAGTATTTT. Its protein product is CASSAGDRGRTDTQYF.

This chain links TRBV20-1 with TRBJ1-2; D possibly corresponds to TRBD1 (5 bases). Looked up from germline, CDR1 is DFQATT and CDR2 is SNEGSKA (reference sequence). The CDR3 runs to 13 residues. V lost 6 bases to trimming and J lost 2 bases, with 13 bases between them. The CDR3 sequence is CSADTQANYGYTF. The CDR3 nucleotides read TGCAGTGCAGACACACAGGCAAACTATGGCTACACCTTC.

This clonotype appeared many times. V and J are TRBV5-1 and TRBJ2-7, with 7 bases identical to TRBD1. V dropped 0 bases and J dropped 2; count of bases not matched to a gene: 2. CDR1 is SGHRS, CDR2 YFSETQ, per germline. The CDR3 spans 14 residues. The CDR3 sequence: CASSLGDRTYEQYF. The CDR3 DNA is TGCGCCAGCAGCTTGGGGGACAGAACCTACGAGCAGTACTTC.